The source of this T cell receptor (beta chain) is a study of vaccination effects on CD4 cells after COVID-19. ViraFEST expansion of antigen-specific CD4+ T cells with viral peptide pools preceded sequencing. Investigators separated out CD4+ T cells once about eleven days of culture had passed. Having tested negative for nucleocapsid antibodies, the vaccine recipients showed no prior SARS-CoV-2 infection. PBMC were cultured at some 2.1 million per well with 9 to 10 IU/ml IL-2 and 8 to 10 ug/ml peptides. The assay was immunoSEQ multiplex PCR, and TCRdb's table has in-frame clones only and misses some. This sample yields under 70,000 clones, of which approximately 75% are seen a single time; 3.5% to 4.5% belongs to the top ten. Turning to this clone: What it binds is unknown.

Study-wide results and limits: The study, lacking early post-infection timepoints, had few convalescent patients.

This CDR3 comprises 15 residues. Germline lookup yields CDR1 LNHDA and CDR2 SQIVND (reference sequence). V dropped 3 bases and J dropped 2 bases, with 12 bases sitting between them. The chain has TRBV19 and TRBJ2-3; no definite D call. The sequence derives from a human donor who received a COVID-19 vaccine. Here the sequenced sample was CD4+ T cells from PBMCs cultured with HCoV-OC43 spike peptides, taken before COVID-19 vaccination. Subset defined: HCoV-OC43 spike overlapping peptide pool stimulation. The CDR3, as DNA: TGTGCCAGTAGTATGCCCAGAACAAACACAGATACGCAGTATTTT. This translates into CASSMPRTNTDTQYF.